This TCR beta chain came from a study of shared clonotypes between healthy human individuals (dated by TCRdb to about 2020). About the investigation overall: The cohort included a few men and two women between 18 and 49 years of age. The study deeply sequenced blood TCR repertoires of five healthy adults to estimate repertoire size and the extent of clonotype sharing between individuals. To increase sequencing depth and limit assay-specific biases, TCR repertoire library preparation and sequencing were carried out by different laboratories using diverse techniques. For each donor, CD4 naive and CD4 memory were each given three plates, CD8 naive was given two plates, and CD8 memory was given one plate. Between about 0.8 and 9 billion PBMCs per donor were obtained by leukapheresis. Overall study results and their limits: Naive subsets generally had larger estimated clonotype richness than memory subsets. Compared with non-shared clonotypes, the clonotypes found in all four sorted-subset donors had higher generation probabilities. When a handful of donors were compared, the shared fraction of clonotypes was roughly 4.8% for naive CD4, roughly 3.4% for naive CD8, 2.3% for memory CD4, and 0.4% for memory CD8. Incomplete sequencing was indicated by rarefaction of sorted-subset datasets, despite the large sequencing depth. Because the study included a small number of donors, the genetic and exposure-history diversity represented was limited. Only blood was sampled, and tissue TCR repertoires likely differ from those in blood. Based on pairwise subsampling, the degree of clonotype sharing among donors was expected to be affected by sequencing depth.

CD8 naive samples were obtained by positive selection for CCR7 among CD45RO-negative cells, yielding a CD45RA+CCR7+ population from which TemRA cells were excluded. The donors were healthy, HIV-negative adults who had no recently reported acute infections or vaccinations. All donors were Caucasian adults living in Nashville, Tennessee, USA. After blood collection by leukapheresis, PBMCs were isolated using Ficoll-Histopaque density gradient centrifugation and then cryopreserved in the vapor phase of liquid nitrogen. Purity and quantity of every magnetically sorted T cell population were checked by analytical flow cytometry. From each sorted fraction, genomic DNA was isolated and quantified by UV absorbance on a Nanodrop 2000c. TCR CDR3 regions were amplified from genomic DNA by multiplex PCR using the deep immunoSEQ assay. Genomic DNA extracted from each cell subset was distributed evenly over all wells of several immunoSEQ 96-well plates, and each plate served as one replicate. Each replicate PCR for sorted subsets received 150 to 250 ng genomic DNA, equal to about 30,000 T cell genomes. The purified libraries were quantified using a Qubit 3.0 fluorometer, sized with a Bioanalyzer 2100, and then quantified again using the KAPA Library Quantification kit. Each immunoSEQ 96-well plate was sequenced on its own single-read 150-cycle Illumina NextSeq 550 flow cell. In the source study's methods: Because only junctional sequences without quality scores were contained in the immunoSEQ output, filtering matching that applied to full-length reads could not be performed. Sequences were annotated with PyIR, a Python wrapper for IgBLAST v1.9, and V/J genes and CDR3 were assigned using IMGT germline references. Reads with weak V/J assignments (E-value above 1e-6), missing CDR3, stop codons, out-of-frame junctions, or ambiguous translated residues were removed. V3J clonotypes were defined as sequences sharing the same inferred V gene, J gene, and CDR3 amino acid sequence. To compute the percentage overlap between repertoires, the number of shared unique clonotypes was divided by the size of the smaller repertoire. Repertoire richness was assessed with RTK rarefaction, the Chao1 estimator, and Recon v2.1 estimates of unobserved clonotypes. Generation probabilities for all TCRbeta clonotypes obtained by the gDNA method from a handful of donors were computed using OLGA. Drawn from immuneACCESS, this table holds only the in-frame rearrangements with V and J called that TCRdb kept. Clones are partly lost; checked studies trace under half to an unresolved V gene and leave the rest unexplained. V, J and clone size derive from that table, while D and trimming were established from the DNA sequence. This sample gives about 2 million clones in total; just under 95% of them show up just once. The top ten clonotypes cover 0.95% to 1.5% of the sample.

From the cysteine up to the phenylalanine, the CDR3 has a length of 13 residues. The CDR3 DNA has 39 bases and is translated from base 1. As encoded in the germline V gene, CDR1 is SGHRS while CDR2 is YFSETQ. V and J lose 0 bases and 5 bases, and a span of 6 bases separates them. Remarks on this clone: Which antigen it targets is not known. No much larger clone exists at a distance of one base, and base qualities are not known. Other DNA sequences in this sample translate to the same CDR3.

Sequenced: naive CD8+ T cells sorted from blood. The sample's cell subset or site label, decoded: CD45RA+CCR7+. This TCR derives from a man aged 18-30 years in good health. The chain couples TRBV5-1 to TRBJ1-5; no D gene is confidently identified. The nucleotides read TGCGCCAGCAGCTTGGGCCCTTATCAGCCCCAGCATTTT. Its translation is CASSLGPYQPQHF.